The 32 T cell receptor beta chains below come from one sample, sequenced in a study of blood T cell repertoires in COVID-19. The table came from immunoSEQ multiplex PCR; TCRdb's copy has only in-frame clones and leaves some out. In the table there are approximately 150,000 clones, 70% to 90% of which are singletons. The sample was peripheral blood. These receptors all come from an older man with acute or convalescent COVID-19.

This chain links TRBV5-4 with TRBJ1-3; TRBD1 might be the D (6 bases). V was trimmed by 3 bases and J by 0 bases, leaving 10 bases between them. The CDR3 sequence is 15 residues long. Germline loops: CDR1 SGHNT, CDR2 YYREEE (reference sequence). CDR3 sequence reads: CASSSGTISGNTIYF. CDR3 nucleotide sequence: TGTGCCAGCAGCTCTGGGACAATCTCTGGAAACACCATATATTTT.

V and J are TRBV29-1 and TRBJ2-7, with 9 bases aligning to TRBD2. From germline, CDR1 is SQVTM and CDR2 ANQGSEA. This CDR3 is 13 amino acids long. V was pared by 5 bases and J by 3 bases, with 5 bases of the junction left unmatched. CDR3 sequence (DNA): TGCAGCGTTCATAGCGGGAGTAGCTACGAGCAGTACTTC. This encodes CSVHSGSSYEQYF.

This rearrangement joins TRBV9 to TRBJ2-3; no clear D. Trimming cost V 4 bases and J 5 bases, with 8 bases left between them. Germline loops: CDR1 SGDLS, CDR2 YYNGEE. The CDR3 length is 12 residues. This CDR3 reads CASSPPKDTQYF. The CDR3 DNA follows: TGTGCCAGCAGCCCCCCTAAAGATACGCAGTATTTT.

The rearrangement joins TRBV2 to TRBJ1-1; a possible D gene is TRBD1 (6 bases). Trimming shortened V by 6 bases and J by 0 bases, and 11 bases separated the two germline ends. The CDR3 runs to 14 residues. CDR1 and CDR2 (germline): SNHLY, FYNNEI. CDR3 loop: CASRLGHVNTEAFF. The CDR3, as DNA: TGTGCCAGCAGACTGGGACACGTGAACACTGAAGCTTTCTTT.

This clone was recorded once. The CDR3 DNA follows: TGTGCCAGCAGCTCCTTACGACAGGGCGACTATGGCTACACCTTC. Its translation: CASSSLRQGDYGYTF. The J gene is TRBJ1-2, the V gene TRBV9, with 7 bases fitting TRBD1. Trimming at V came to 4 bases and at J to 3 bases, leaving 9 bases not matched to a gene. The germline V gene encodes CDR1 SGDLS and CDR2 YYNGEE. The CDR3 consists of 15 residues.

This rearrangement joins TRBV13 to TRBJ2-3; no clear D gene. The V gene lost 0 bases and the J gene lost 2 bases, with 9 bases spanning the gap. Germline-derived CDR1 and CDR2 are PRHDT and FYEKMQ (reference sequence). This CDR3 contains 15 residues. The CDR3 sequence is CASSLGDIYTDTQYF. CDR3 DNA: TGTGCCAGCAGCTTAGGCGACATATACACAGATACGCAGTATTTT.

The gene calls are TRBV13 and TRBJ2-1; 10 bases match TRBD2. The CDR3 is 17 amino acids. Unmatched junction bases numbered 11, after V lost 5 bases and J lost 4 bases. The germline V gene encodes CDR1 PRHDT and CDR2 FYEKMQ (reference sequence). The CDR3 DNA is TGTGCCAGCAGCCCCCGGGGAGCGGGAGGGATTTACAATGAGCAGTTCTTC. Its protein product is CASSPRGAGGIYNEQFF.

The chain's CDR3 is CASSSHGQNTEAFF. CDR3 coding DNA: TGTGCCAGCAGTTCCCACGGACAGAACACTGAAGCTTTCTTT. The J gene is TRBJ1-1, the V gene TRBV28; maybe TRBD1 (5 bases). There are 14 residues in the CDR3. Germline loops: CDR1 MDHEN, CDR2 SYDVKM. Trimming took 4 bases from V and 1 from J, leaving 10 bases between them.

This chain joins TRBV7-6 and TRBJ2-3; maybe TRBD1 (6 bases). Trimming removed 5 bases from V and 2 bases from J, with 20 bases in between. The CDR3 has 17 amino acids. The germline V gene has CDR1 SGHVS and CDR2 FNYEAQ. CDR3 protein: CASSQITGPSITDTQYF. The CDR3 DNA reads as TGTGCCAGCAGCCAGATCACAGGGCCTTCAATCACAGATACGCAGTATTTT.

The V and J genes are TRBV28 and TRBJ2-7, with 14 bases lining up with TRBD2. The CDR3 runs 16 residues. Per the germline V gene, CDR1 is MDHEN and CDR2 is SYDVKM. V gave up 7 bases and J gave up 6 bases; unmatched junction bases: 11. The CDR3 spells CASTRWGLAGVGEQYF. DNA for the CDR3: TGTGCCAGCACTAGGTGGGGACTAGCGGGAGTCGGCGAGCAGTACTTC.

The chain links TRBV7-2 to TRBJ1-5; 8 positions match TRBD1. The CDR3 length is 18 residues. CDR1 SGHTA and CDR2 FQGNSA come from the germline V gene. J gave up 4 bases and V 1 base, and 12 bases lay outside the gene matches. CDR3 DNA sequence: TGTGCCAGCAGCTTAGTTGCAGGGGGCCTCTCTGGGAATCAGCCCCAGCATTTT. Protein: CASSLVAGGLSGNQPQHF.

CDR3: CASRLTGENSPLHF. The CDR3 DNA follows: TGTGCCAGCAGATTGACAGGGGAAAATTCACCCCTCCACTTT. This chain connects TRBV7-9 to TRBJ1-6; 8 bases match TRBD1. Trimming removed 6 bases from V and 7 bases from J; junction bases left unmatched: 5. CDR3 length: 14 amino acids. CDR1 SEHNR and CDR2 FQNEAQ come from the germline V gene (reference sequence). The variable domain in full, completed from reference TRBV7-9 and TRBJ1-6, reads DTGVSQNPRHKITKRGQNVTFRCDPISEHNRLYWYRQTLGQGPEFLTYFQNEAQLEKSRLLSDRFSAERPKGSFSTLEIQRTEQGDSAMYLCASRLTGENSPLHFGNGTRLTVT.

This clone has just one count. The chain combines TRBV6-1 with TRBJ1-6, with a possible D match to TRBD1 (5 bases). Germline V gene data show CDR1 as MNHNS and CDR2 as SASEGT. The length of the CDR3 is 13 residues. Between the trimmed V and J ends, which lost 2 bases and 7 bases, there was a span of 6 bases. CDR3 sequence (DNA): TGTGCCAGCAGTGAAAAGGGGAATTCACCCCTCCACTTT. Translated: CASSEKGNSPLHF.

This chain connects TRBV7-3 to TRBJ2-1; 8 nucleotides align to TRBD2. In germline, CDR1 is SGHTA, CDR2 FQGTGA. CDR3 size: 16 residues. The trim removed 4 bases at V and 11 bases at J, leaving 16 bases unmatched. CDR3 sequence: CASSSASGQGQRKQFF. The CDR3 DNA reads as TGTGCCAGCAGCTCTGCTAGCGGGCAGGGCCAAAGGAAGCAGTTCTTC.

CDR3 sequence: CASSIRGPFTEAFF. In DNA form, the CDR3 reads TGTGCCAGTAGTATAAGGGGGCCTTTCACTGAAGCTTTCTTT. The rearrangement joins TRBV19 to TRBJ1-1, with 7 bases identical to TRBD1. CDR1 and CDR2 from the germline V gene are LNHDA and SQIVND (reference sequence). The V segment lost 2 bases and the J segment 4 bases; nucleotides outside the gene matches: 4. This CDR3 region has 14 residues.

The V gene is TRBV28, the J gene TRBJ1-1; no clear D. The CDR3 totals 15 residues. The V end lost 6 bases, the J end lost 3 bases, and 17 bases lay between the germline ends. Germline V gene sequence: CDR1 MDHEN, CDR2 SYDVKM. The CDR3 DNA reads TGTGCCAGCAGCTCTCCGACAAAGGAAGACACTGAAGCTTTCTTT. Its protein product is CASSSPTKEDTEAFF.

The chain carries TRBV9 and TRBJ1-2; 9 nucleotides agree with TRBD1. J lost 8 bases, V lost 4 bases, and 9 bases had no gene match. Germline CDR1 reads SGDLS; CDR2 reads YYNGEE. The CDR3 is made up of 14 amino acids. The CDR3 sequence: CASSFGQGIGGYTF. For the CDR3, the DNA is TGTGCCAGCAGCTTCGGACAGGGGATAGGCGGCTACACCTTC.

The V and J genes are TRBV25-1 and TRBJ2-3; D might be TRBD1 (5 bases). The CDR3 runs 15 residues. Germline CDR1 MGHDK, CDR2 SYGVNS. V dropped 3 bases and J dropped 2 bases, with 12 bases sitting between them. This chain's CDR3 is CASSEAVGATDTQYF. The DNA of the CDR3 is TGTGCCAGCAGTGAGGCGGTAGGGGCCACAGATACGCAGTATTTT.

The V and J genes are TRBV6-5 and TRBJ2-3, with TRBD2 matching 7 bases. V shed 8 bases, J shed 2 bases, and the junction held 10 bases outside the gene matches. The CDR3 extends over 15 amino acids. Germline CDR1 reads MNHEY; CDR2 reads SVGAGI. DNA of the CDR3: TGTGCCAGCCAATTACTAGGGACTACCACAGATACGCAGTATTTT. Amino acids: CASQLLGTTTDTQYF.

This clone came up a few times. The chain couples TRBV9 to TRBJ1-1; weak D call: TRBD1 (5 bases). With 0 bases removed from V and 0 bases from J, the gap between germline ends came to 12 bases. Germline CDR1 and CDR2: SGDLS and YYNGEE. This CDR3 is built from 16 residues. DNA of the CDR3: TGTGCCAGCAGCGTAGAAGGAAGGGGCATGAACACTGAAGCTTTCTTT. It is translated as CASSVEGRGMNTEAFF.

The CDR3 DNA follows: TGTGCCAGCAGCCAAGGGGGAAACAGGGTAGGAGTTGGTGGCTACACCTTC. Translation gives CASSQGGNRVGVGGYTF. The chain carries TRBV14 and TRBJ1-2, with a possible D match to TRBD1 (6 bases). This CDR3 region has 17 residues. Trimming pared 1 base from V and 7 bases from J, leaving 22 bases between. Germline CDR1 SGHDN, CDR2 FVKESK.

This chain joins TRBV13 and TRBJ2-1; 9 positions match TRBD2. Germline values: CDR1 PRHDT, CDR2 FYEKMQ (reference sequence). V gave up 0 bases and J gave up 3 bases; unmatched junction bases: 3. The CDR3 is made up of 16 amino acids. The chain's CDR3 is CASSLGTSGNYNEQFF. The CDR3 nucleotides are TGTGCCAGCAGCTTAGGGACTAGCGGAAACTACAATGAGCAGTTCTTC.

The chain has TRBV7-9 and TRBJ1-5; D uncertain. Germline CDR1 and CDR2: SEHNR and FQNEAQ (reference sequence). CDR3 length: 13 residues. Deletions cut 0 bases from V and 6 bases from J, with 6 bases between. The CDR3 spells CASSLARGQPQHF. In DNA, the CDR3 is TGTGCCAGCAGCTTAGCGCGGGGTCAGCCCCAGCATTTT.

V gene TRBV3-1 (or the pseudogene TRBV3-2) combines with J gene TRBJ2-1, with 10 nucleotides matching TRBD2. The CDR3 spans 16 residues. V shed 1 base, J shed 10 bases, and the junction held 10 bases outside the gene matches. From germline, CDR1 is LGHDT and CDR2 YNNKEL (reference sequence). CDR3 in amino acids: CASSQGVLAGAREQFF. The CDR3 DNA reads TGTGCCAGCAGCCAAGGAGTCCTAGCGGGAGCAAGGGAGCAGTTCTTC.

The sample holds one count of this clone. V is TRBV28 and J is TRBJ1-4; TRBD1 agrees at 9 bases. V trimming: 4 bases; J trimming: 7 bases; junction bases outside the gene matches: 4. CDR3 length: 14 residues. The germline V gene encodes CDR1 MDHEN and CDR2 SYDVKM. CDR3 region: CASSSTGGSEKLFF. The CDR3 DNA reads TGTGCCAGCAGTTCCACAGGGGGCAGTGAAAAACTGTTTTTT. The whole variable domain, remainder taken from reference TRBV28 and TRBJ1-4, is DVKVTQSSRYLVKRTGEKVFLECVQDMDHENMFWYRQDPGLGLRLIYFSYDVKMKEKGDIPEGYSVSREKKERFSLILESASTNQTSMYLCASSSTGGSEKLFFGSGTQLSVL.

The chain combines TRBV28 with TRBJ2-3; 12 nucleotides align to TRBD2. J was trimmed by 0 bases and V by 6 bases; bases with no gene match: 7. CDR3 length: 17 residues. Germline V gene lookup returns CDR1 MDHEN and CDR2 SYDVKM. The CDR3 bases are TGTGCCAGCAGCACCGGGACTAGCGGGCTAAGCACAGATACGCAGTATTTT. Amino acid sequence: CASSTGTSGLSTDTQYF.

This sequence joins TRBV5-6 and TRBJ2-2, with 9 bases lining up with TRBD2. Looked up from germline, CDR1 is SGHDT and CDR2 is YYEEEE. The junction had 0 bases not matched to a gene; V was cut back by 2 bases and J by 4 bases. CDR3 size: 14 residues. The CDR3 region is CASSLAGGTGELFF. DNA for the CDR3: TGTGCCAGCAGCTTAGCGGGAGGCACCGGGGAGCTGTTTTTT.

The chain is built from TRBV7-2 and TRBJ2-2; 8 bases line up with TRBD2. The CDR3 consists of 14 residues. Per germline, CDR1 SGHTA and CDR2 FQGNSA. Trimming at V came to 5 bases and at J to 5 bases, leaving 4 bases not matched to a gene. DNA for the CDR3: TGTGCCAGCAGCCCCGGGAGGGGAACCGGGGAGCTGTTTTTT. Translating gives CASSPGRGTGELFF.

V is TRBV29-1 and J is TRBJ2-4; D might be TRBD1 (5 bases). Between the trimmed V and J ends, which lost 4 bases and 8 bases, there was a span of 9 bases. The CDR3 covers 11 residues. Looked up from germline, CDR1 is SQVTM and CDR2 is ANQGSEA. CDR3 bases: TGCAGCGTTGGACAGTTGGACATTCAGTACTTC. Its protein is CSVGQLDIQYF.

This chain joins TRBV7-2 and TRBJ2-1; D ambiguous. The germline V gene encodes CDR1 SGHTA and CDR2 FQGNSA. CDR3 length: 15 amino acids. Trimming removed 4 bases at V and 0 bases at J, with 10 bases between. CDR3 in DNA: TGTGCCAGCAGCTCACAGAATAGCTCCTACAATGAGCAGTTCTTC. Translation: CASSSQNSSYNEQFF.

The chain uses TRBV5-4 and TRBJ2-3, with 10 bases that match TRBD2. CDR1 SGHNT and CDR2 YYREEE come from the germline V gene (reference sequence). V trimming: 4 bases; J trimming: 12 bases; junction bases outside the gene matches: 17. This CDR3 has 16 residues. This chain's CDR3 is CASSLTSGTHSRFQYF. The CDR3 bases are TGTGCCAGCAGCCTCACTAGCGGGACACACTCCAGGTTCCAGTATTTT.

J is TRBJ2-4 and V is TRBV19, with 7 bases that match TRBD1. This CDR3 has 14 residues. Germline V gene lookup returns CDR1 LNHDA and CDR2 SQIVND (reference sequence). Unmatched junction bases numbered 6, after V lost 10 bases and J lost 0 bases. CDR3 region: CATSRDRAKNIQYF. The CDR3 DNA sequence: TGTGCCACCTCCCGGGACAGAGCCAAAAACATTCAGTACTTC.